Listed here are 23 T cell receptor beta chains from one sample, sequenced in a study of blood T cell repertoires in COVID-19. Repertoires were generated with immunoSEQ multiplex PCR, while TCRdb's copy carries only in-frame clones and drops some. The sample has about 190,000 clones; about 88% are singletons. The specimen sequenced was PBMCs or T cells enriched from blood (not recorded which). These receptors originate from a woman in her thirties or forties in a cohort exposed to, infected with or recovered from COVID-19 (not recorded which).

This chain links TRBV27 with TRBJ1-1, with a possible D match to TRBD1 (5 bases). Germline loops: CDR1 MNHEY, CDR2 SMNVEV (reference sequence). The CDR3 runs 17 residues. V lost 8 bases and J 2 bases, leaving 24 bases between the germline ends. DNA of the CDR3: TGTGCCAGCCGAACCAACGGGGGGAGAAGGATAAACACTGAAGCTTTCTTT. This sequence encodes CASRTNGGRRINTEAFF.

The rearrangement joins TRBV19 to TRBJ1-1; D uncertain. The ends were cut back, 3 bases at V and 0 bases at J, with 11 bases in the middle. The CDR3 is made up of 15 amino acids. In germline, CDR1 is LNHDA, CDR2 SQIVND (reference sequence). CDR3 sequence (DNA): TGTGCCAGTAGTATTGTCCTGGGCATGAACACTGAAGCTTTCTTT. It codes for CASSIVLGMNTEAFF.

V usage is TRBV28 and J usage is TRBJ1-6; TRBD1 aligns across 8 bases. V lost 7 bases to trimming and J lost 10 bases; unmatched junction nucleotides: 12. CDR1 and CDR2 (germline): MDHEN, SYDVKM. This CDR3 has 15 amino acids. The CDR3 region has the DNA TGTGCCAGCAACTCAATGGGGACAGGTCTATCACCCCTCCACTTT. It codes for CASNSMGTGLSPLHF.

This chain joins TRBV4-1 and TRBJ1-2; 9 bases map to TRBD1. The CDR3 consists of 18 residues. The ends lost 4 bases at V and 0 bases at J; junction bases unmatched: 12. Germline CDR1 is MGHRA and CDR2 is YSYEKL. For the CDR3, the DNA is TGCGCCAGCAGCCCCCTCCGGGACAGGGCCGTGCCTAACTATGGCTACACCTTC. This codes for CASSPLRDRAVPNYGYTF.

J is TRBJ1-6 and V is TRBV28; 7 positions agree with TRBD1. CDR3 length: 15 residues. CDR1 is MDHEN and CDR2 is SYDVKM in the germline V gene. J gave up 9 bases and V 9 bases, and 14 bases lay outside the gene matches. CDR3 sequence: CASRGRGPILSPLHF. CDR3 coding DNA: TGTGCCAGTCGGGGTAGGGGGCCGATCCTTTCACCCCTCCACTTT.

This clone was observed a few times. This chain joins TRBV10-3 and TRBJ2-6; 9 bases agree with TRBD1. This CDR3 is 17 amino acids long. Germline assignment: CDR1 ENHRY and CDR2 SYGVKD. J lost 1 base, V lost 5 bases, and 6 bases had no gene match. Written as DNA, the CDR3 is TGTGCCATCAGTACCGGGACAGGGACGTCTGGGGCCAACGTCCTGACTTTC. As protein: CAISTGTGTSGANVLTF.

The rearrangement uses TRBV28 and TRBJ2-5; 7 bases are shared with TRBD2. The germline gives CDR1 MDHEN, CDR2 SYDVKM. The V segment lost 4 bases and the J segment 1 base; nucleotides outside the gene matches: 6. There are 15 residues in the CDR3. The CDR3 region is CASSWTSETQETQYF. CDR3 nucleotides: TGTGCCAGCAGTTGGACTAGTGAGACCCAAGAGACCCAGTACTTC.

The chain links TRBV10-2 to TRBJ2-5; tentative D call: TRBD1 (6 bases). Per germline, CDR1 WSHSY and CDR2 SAAADI. The CDR3 runs to 14 residues. Trimming took off 6 bases at V and 1 base at J, with 12 bases between the two ends. The CDR3 spells CASRDTGLQETQYF. Here the CDR3 DNA reads TGCGCCAGCAGGGATACAGGGCTCCAAGAGACCCAGTACTTC.

V gene TRBV19 combines with J gene TRBJ2-3, with 10 bases lining up with TRBD2. J was trimmed by 0 bases and V by 5 bases; bases with no gene match: 11. Per the germline V gene, CDR1 is LNHDA and CDR2 is SQIVND (reference sequence). The CDR3 has 18 residues. The CDR3 nucleotides are TGTGCCAGTAGTCCGACCCGACTAGCGGGCGGTAGCACAGATACGCAGTATTTT. This encodes CASSPTRLAGGSTDTQYF.

This chain uses TRBV24-1 with TRBJ1-1, with 8 nucleotides matching TRBD1. The CDR3 runs to 15 residues. J gave up 4 bases and V 4 bases, and 7 bases lay outside the gene matches. CDR1 is KGHDR and CDR2 is SFDVKD in the germline V gene. The CDR3 DNA sequence: TGTGCCACCAGTGACAAGACAGGGGAAGGCACTGAAGCTTTCTTT. Translation: CATSDKTGEGTEAFF.

The chain links TRBV10-3 to TRBJ1-4; D is perhaps TRBD1 (6 bases). Trimming shortened V by 0 bases and J by 7 bases, and 12 bases separated the two germline ends. This CDR3 contains 15 residues. Germline loops: CDR1 ENHRY, CDR2 SYGVKD. The CDR3 sequence: CAISESTGKGEKLFF. In DNA, the CDR3 is TGTGCCATCAGTGAGTCCACAGGGAAAGGTGAAAAACTGTTTTTT.

The gene calls are TRBV9 and TRBJ1-4; 8 bases are shared with TRBD1. After removal of 2 bases from V and 8 bases from J, the junction contained 8 bases not matched to a gene. Germline CDR1 and CDR2: SGDLS and YYNGEE. The CDR3 totals 15 residues. The CDR3 is CASSVSGGYSEKLFF. CDR3 sequence (DNA): TGTGCCAGCAGCGTCTCAGGGGGCTACTCCGAAAAACTGTTTTTT.

This chain joins TRBV7-9 and TRBJ1-2; D is undetermined. From germline, CDR1 is SEHNR and CDR2 FQNEAQ (reference sequence). This CDR3 is 14 amino acids long. Trimming took off 1 base at V and 8 bases at J, with 14 bases between the two ends. The CDR3 DNA sequence: TGTGCCAGCAGCTTAGTCGGGGATGGTTGGGGCTACACCTTC. Residues: CASSLVGDGWGYTF.

V gene TRBV5-5 combines with J gene TRBJ1-5; weak D call: TRBD1 (6 bases). The ends were cut back, 1 base at V and 5 bases at J, with 16 bases in the middle. The CDR3 has 16 residues. CDR1 and CDR2 (germline): SGHKS, YYEKEE (reference sequence). CDR3 in amino acids: CASSLLAGAPDQPQHF. CDR3 nucleotides: TGTGCCAGCAGCTTGTTGGCGGGGGCGCCGGATCAGCCCCAGCATTTT.

The chain employs TRBV11-2 and TRBJ1-1; perhaps TRBD1 as D (5 bases). The germline V gene has CDR1 SGHAT and CDR2 FQNNGV. V gave up 0 bases and J gave up 0 bases, with 11 bases separating them. The CDR3 length is 16 residues. CDR3 DNA sequence: TGTGCCAGCAGCTTAGATTTTGACAGTCTGAACACTGAAGCTTTCTTT. It codes for CASSLDFDSLNTEAFF.

V and J are TRBV7-9 and TRBJ2-3; 7 bases are a match to TRBD2. The junction had 6 bases not matched to a gene; V was cut back by 3 bases and J by 9 bases. The germline gives CDR1 SEHNR, CDR2 FQNEAQ (reference sequence). The CDR3 is made up of 13 amino acids. The CDR3 loop reads CASSLGEGLTQYF. CDR3 sequence (DNA): TGTGCCAGCAGCTTGGGGGAGGGTCTAACGCAGTATTTT. The full variable domain, completed using reference TRBV7-9 and TRBJ2-3, is DTGVSQNPRHKITKRGQNVTFRCDPISEHNRLYWYRQTLGQGPEFLTYFQNEAQLEKSRLLSDRFSAERPKGSFSTLEIQRTEQGDSAMYLCASSLGEGLTQYFGPGTRLTVL.

This chain connects TRBV12-3 or TRBV12-4 to TRBJ2-1; D might be TRBD2 (5 bases). CDR3 length equals 13 residues. Trimming stripped 5 bases from V and 3 bases from J, with 8 bases between. The CDR3 sequence: CASSPRGYNEQFF. DNA of the CDR3: TGTGCCAGCAGTCCCCGGGGCTACAATGAGCAGTTCTTC.

The chain has TRBV24-1 and TRBJ1-2, with 7 bases identical to TRBD1. Germline V CDR1 and CDR2: KGHDR, SFDVKD. The trim removed 6 bases at V and 4 bases at J, leaving 4 bases unmatched. This CDR3 contains 13 residues. The CDR3 spells CATSTYRGYGYTF. For the CDR3, the DNA is TGTGCCACCAGTACGTACAGGGGCTATGGCTACACCTTC.

A single count supports this clone. V gene TRBV4-1 combines with J gene TRBJ1-1; D might be TRBD1 (6 bases). Germline-derived CDR1 and CDR2 are MGHRA and YSYEKL. V was trimmed by 5 bases and J by 0 bases, leaving 16 bases between them. The CDR3 has 16 residues. The CDR3 DNA sequence: TGCGCCAGCAGCTACCGGGGGGGGCTTATGAACACTGAAGCTTTCTTT. Translated, it gives CASSYRGGLMNTEAFF.

The chain recombines TRBV12-3 or TRBV12-4 with TRBJ2-7; no clear D. CDR3 length equals 13 residues. Trimming left V 3 bases short and J 0 bases short, with 6 bases between. The DNA for the CDR3 is TGTGCCAGCAGTTTGCCTAGCTCCTACGAGCAGTACTTC. Translation: CASSLPSSYEQYF.

This clone was seen just once. This chain connects TRBV24-1 to TRBJ1-2, with D possibly TRBD1 on 6 matching bases. V lost 5 bases to trimming and J lost 4 bases, with 16 bases between them. The CDR3 runs to 15 residues. CDR1 and CDR2 from the germline V gene are KGHDR and SFDVKD. CDR3 loop: CATSGIQGSSYGYTF. CDR3 DNA: TGTGCCACCAGTGGAATACAGGGATCAAGCTATGGCTACACCTTC.

This clone was counted only a few times. This chain connects TRBV24-1 to TRBJ1-5; D uncertain. There are 14 residues in the CDR3. From germline, CDR1 is KGHDR and CDR2 SFDVKD. V lost 3 bases and J lost 10, with 15 bases in between. The CDR3 is CATSDGKTPTPQHF. In DNA, the CDR3 is TGTGCCACCAGTGATGGTAAGACTCCAACTCCCCAGCATTTT.

This sequence joins TRBV19 and TRBJ2-1, with D perhaps TRBD2 (6 bases). The length of the CDR3 is 15 residues. CDR1 is LNHDA and CDR2 is SQIVND in the germline V gene (reference sequence). V was clipped by 9 bases and J by 7 bases, with 22 bases between them. CDR3 DNA: TGTGCCAGCTCCAAAGGTGTCGGGGGATGGAATGAGCAGTTCTTC. Its protein product is CASSKGVGGWNEQFF.